This T cell receptor (beta chain) stems from a study of T cell clonality in common variable immunodeficiency. Study results and limitations: In common variable immunodeficiency, TCR beta chains reportedly carried fewer deletions and N-nucleotide insertions.

CDR3 size: 16 residues. The V end lost 2 bases, the J end lost 1 base, and 15 bases lay between the germline ends. The germline V gene has CDR1 SGHRS and CDR2 YFSETQ. This clone was seen at least ten times. Its antigen is as yet unknown. The read ends 3 residues early relative to the CDR3; the germline J gene fills the gap. Using immunoSEQ multiplex PCR, the repertoire was profiled, and TCRdb retains in-frame clones only, with some absent. This sample shows about 30,000 clones and no singletons; around 5.4% rests with the ten largest. The V call is TRBV5-1, the J call TRBJ1-1; D call uncertain. The clonotype comes from a human donor with common variable immunodeficiency. The sequencing input was peripheral blood mononuclear cells. The CDR3 sequence: CASSFDSSSANTEAFF. Incomplete CDR3 DNA: TGCGCCAGCAGCTTTGACTCGTCAAGCGCGAACACTGAA.